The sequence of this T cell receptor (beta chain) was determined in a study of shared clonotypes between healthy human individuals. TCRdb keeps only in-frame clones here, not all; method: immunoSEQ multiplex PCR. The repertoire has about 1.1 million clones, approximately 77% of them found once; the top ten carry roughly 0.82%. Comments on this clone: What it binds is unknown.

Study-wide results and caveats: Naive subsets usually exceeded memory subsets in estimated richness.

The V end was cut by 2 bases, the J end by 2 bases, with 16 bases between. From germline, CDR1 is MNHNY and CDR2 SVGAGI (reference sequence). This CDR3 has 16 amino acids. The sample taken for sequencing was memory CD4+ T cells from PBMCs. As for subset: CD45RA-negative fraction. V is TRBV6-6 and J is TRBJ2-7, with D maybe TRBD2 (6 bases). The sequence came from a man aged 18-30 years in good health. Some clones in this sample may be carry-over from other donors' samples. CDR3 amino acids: CASSYVRLVRTYEQYF. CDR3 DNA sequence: TGTGCCAGCAGTTACGTCAGACTAGTCCGAACCTACGAGCAGTACTTC.